The present T cell receptor beta chain was sequenced within a study of cytomegalovirus exposure and HLA in healthy donors. At the level of the study: The same platform as the roughly 630 first-cohort repertoires was used for the 120 validation repertoires, a later analysis reported.

The CDR3 has 16 amino acids. Trimming took 5 bases from V and 4 from J; bases not matched to a gene: 13. Germline V gives CDR1 PRHDT, CDR2 FYEKMQ (reference sequence). General observations from the study: Clusters of TCRs from the first cohort tended to co-occur in the 100 to 150 validation repertoires (as a later analysis found). The study flagged some 170 TCR beta chains as cytomegalovirus-associated. The CMV antigen specificity of a few CMV-associated chains was confirmed through in vitro analysis.

Libraries were prepared by immunoSEQ multiplex PCR; TCRdb keeps only in-frame clonotypes and omits some of them. This table has about 250,000 clones, approximately 84% appearing once. About this clone: What it recognizes is unknown.

The receptor comes from a man aged 18-30 years in good health and CMV-seropositive. Specimen: PBMCs. The V call is TRBV13, the J call TRBJ1-1; 7 bases line up with TRBD1. CDR3 residues: CASSPQGGWGSTEAFF. CDR3 bases: TGTGCCAGCAGCCCCCAGGGGGGGTGGGGCAGCACTGAAGCTTTCTTT.